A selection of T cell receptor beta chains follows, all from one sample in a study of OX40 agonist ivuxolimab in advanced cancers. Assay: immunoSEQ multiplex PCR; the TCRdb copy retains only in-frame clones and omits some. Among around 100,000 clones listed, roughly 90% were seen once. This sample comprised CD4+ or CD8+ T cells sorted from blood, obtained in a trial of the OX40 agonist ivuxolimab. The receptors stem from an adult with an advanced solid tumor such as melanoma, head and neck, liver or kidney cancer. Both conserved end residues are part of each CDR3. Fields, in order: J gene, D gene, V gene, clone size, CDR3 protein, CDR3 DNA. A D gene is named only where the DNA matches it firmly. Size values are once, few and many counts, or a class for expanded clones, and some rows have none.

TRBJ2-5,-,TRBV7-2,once,CASSFGRQETQYF,TGTGCCAGCAGCTTTGGCCGCCAAGAGACCCAGTACTTC
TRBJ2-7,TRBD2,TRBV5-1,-,CASSLSPGLAGPMEQYF,TGCGCCAGCAGCTTAAGCCCGGGACTAGCGGGACCGATGGAGCAGTACTTC
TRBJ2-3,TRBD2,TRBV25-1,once,CASRTSGTDTQYF,TGTGCCAGCAGAACTAGCGGCACAGATACGCAGTATTTT
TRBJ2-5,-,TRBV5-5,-,CASSLIQGETQYF,TGTGCCAGCAGCTTGATCCAGGGGGAGACCCAGTACTTC
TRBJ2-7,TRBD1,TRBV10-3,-,CAINNRDRGSYEQYF,TGTGCCATCAATAACCGGGACAGGGGTTCCTACGAGCAGTACTTC
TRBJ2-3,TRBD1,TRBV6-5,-,CASSYSDRAGTQYF,TGTGCCAGCAGTTACTCCGACAGGGCCGGTACGCAGTATTTT
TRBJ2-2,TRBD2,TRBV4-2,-,CASRLGLGAGTGELFF,TGTGCCAGCAGGCTAGGACTAGGGGCCGGGACCGGGGAGCTGTTTTTT
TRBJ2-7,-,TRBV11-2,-,CASSQNVDVPYEQYF,TGTGCCAGCAGCCAAAATGTAGATGTCCCCTACGAGCAGTACTTC
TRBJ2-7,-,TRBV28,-,CASSFGSSYEQYF,TGTGCCAGCAGTTTTGGCAGCTCCTACGAGCAGTACTTC
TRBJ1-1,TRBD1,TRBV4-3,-,CASSQAGQGAAFF,TGCGCCAGCAGCCAAGCCGGACAGGGGGCGGCTTTCTTT
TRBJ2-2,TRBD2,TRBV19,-,CASSIGPSGNTGELFF,TGTGCCAGTAGTATCGGCCCTAGCGGGAACACCGGGGAGCTGTTTTTT
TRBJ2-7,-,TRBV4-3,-,CASSHEQTGRETYEQYF,TGCGCCAGCAGCCACGAACAAACAGGGAGGGAAACCTACGAGCAGTACTTC
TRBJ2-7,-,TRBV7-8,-,CASSLGSFYEQYF,TGTGCCAGCAGCTTAGGCAGCTTCTACGAGCAGTACTTC
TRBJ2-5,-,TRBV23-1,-,CASSQSRREQETQYF,TGCGCCAGCAGTCAATCGAGAAGGGAACAAGAGACCCAGTACTTC
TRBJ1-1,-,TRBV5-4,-,CASSLALRENTEAFF,TGTGCCAGCAGCTTGGCCCTCAGGGAGAACACTGAAGCTTTCTTT
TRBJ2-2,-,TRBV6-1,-,CASSGIATGELFF,TGTGCCAGCAGTGGTATCGCGACCGGGGAGCTGTTTTTT
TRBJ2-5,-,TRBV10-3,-,CAIRAHDQETQYF,TGTGCCATCAGAGCCCATGACCAAGAGACCCAGTACTTC
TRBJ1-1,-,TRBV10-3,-,CAISDRVEGTEAFF,TGTGCCATCAGTGACAGGGTTGAGGGCACTGAAGCTTTCTTT
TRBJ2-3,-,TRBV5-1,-,CASSRNSGRTDTQYF,TGCGCCAGCAGCCGGAATAGCGGCCGCACAGATACGCAGTATTTT
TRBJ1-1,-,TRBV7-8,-,CASSLGTVFMNTEAFF,TGTGCCAGCAGCTTAGGGACAGTCTTCATGAACACTGAAGCTTTCTTT
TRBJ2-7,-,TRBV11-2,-,CASSSTGTGTPYEQYF,TGTGCCAGCAGTTCCACCGGGACGGGGACGCCCTACGAGCAGTACTTC
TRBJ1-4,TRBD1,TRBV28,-,CASSRTGVEEKLFF,TGTGCCAGCAGTCGGACAGGGGTTGAGGAAAAACTGTTTTTT
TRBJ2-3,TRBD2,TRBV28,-,CASVDSGRPYRDTQYF,TGTGCCAGCGTGGATAGCGGGAGACCCTATCGAGATACGCAGTATTTT
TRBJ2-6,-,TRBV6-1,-,CASRLTGANVLTF,TGTGCCAGCAGGTTGACTGGGGCCAACGTCCTGACTTTC
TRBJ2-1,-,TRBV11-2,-,CASSFLVVSAYNSYNEQFF,TGTGCCAGCAGCTTTCTTGTGGTTAGCGCATATAACTCCTACAATGAGCAGTTCTTC
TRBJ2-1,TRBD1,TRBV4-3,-,CASSQARTGLNEQFF,TGCGCCAGCAGCCAAGCCCGGACAGGGCTCAATGAGCAGTTCTTC
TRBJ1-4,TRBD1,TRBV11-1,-,CASSSTGTGDEKLFF,TGTGCCAGCAGCTCGACCGGGACAGGGGATGAAAAACTGTTTTTT
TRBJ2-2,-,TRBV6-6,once,CASSYGTGELFF,TGTGCCAGCAGTTACGGTACCGGGGAGCTGTTTTTT
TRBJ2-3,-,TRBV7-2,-,CASGGGLRPDTQYF,TGTGCCAGCGGTGGGGGACTGCGCCCAGATACGCAGTATTTT
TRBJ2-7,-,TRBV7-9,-,CASSSQGYEQYF,TGTGCCAGCAGTTCACAGGGATACGAGCAGTACTTC
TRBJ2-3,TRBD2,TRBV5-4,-,CASSSRTSGSTDTQYF,TGTGCCAGCAGCTCTCGGACTAGCGGGAGCACAGATACGCAGTATTTT
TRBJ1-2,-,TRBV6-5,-,CASSYSHLRGYTF,TGTGCCAGCAGTTACTCACACTTAAGAGGCTACACCTTC
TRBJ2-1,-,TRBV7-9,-,CASSPSFRAAEQFF,TGTGCCAGCAGCCCTAGCTTTCGTGCCGCTGAGCAGTTCTTC
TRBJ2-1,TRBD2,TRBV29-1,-,CSVAGGRAYNEQFF,TGCAGCGTTGCGGGAGGGAGGGCCTACAATGAGCAGTTCTTC
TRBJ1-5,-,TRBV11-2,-,CASSWDTDQPQHF,TGTGCCAGCAGCTGGGACACCGATCAGCCCCAGCATTTT
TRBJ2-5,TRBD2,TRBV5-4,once,CASSTWTSGSETQYF,TGTGCCAGCAGTACCTGGACTAGCGGGTCGGAGACCCAGTACTTC
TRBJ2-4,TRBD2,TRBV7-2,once,CASSRGGWDIQYF,TGTGCCAGCAGTCGCGGGGGGTGGGACATTCAGTACTTC
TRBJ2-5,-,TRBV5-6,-,CASSLQETQYF,TGTGCCAGCAGCCTCCAAGAGACCCAGTACTTC
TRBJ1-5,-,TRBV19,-,CASIGDVAYNQPQHF,TGTGCCAGTATAGGGGACGTGGCCTACAATCAGCCCCAGCATTTT
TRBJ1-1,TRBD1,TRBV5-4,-,CASSLEGQGGTEAFF,TGTGCCAGCAGCTTGGAAGGGCAGGGGGGCACTGAAGCTTTCTTT
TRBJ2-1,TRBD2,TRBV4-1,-,CASSQIAGVNEQFF,TGCGCCAGCAGCCAAATTGCGGGAGTTAATGAGCAGTTCTTC
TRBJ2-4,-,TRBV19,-,CASSMEGAGTKNIQYF,TGTGCCAGTAGTATGGAAGGGGCGGGGACCAAAAACATTCAGTACTTC
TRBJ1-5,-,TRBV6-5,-,CASSPSGQFGQPQHF,TGTGCCAGCAGCCCCTCCGGGCAGTTTGGACAGCCCCAGCATTTT
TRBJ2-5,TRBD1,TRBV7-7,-,CASSSTGTGKETQYF,TGTGCCAGCAGCTCCACCGGGACAGGAAAAGAGACCCAGTACTTC
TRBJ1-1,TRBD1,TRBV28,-,CASRRLGTGWTEAFF,TGTGCCAGCAGGAGACTCGGGACAGGGTGGACTGAAGCTTTCTTT
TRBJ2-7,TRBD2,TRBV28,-,CAINRGSGRGYEQYF,TGTGCCATCAACAGGGGTAGCGGGAGGGGATACGAGCAGTACTTC
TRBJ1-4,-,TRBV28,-,CASSFQAVHEKLFF,TGTGCCAGCAGTTTTCAAGCAGTCCATGAAAAACTGTTTTTT
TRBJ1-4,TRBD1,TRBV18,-,CASCPQGAQEKLFF,TGTGCCAGCTGTCCACAGGGGGCGCAGGAAAAACTGTTTTTT
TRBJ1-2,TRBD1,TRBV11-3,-,CASSRRGGRGYTF,TGTGCCAGCAGCCGCAGGGGGGGACGTGGCTACACCTTC
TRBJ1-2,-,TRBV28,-,CASSVGTVNYGYTF,TGTGCCAGCAGTGTCGGGACTGTTAACTATGGCTACACCTTC
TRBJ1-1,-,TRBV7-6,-,CASSLEGRKNTEAFF,TGTGCCAGCAGCTTAGAGGGACGGAAGAACACTGAAGCTTTCTTT
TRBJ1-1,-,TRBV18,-,CASSSLLRALEGNTEAFF,TGTGCCAGCTCATCGTTACTTCGGGCCCTCGAGGGGAACACTGAAGCTTTCTTT
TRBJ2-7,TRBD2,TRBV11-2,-,CASSLDLSSGRYEQYF,TGTGCCAGCAGCTTAGATCTTTCTAGCGGGAGGTACGAGCAGTACTTC
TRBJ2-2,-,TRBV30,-,CAWSMTVTGELFF,TGTGCCTGGAGTATGACGGTCACCGGGGAGCTGTTTTTT
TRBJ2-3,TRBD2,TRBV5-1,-,CASSSARGGSGRSTQYF,TGCGCCAGCAGCTCAGCCCGGGGGGGTAGCGGGAGAAGTACGCAGTATTTT
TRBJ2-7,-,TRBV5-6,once,CASSLGAFWGAYEQYF,TGTGCCAGCAGCCTGGGTGCGTTTTGGGGAGCCTACGAGCAGTACTTC